Following are 6 T cell receptor beta chains from one sample sequenced in a study of T cells in women clearing cervical HPV infection. Assay: immunoSEQ multiplex PCR; the TCRdb copy retains only in-frame clones and omits some. The sample totals some 20,000 clones; its top ten clones hold 6.5% to 8%. Sequencing was carried out using blood buffy coat. These receptors were taken from a woman between 18 and 70 years old with a cervical HPV16 infection that either progressed to CIN3+ or cleared (not recorded which).

Partial CDR3 DNA: TGTGCCAGCTCCCCCAATACAGGTTATGCCGAG. The encoded protein is CASSPNTGYAE. The CDR3 as a whole reads CASSPNTGYAEQYF. The V call is TRBV18, the J call TRBJ2-7; possible D gene TRBD1, 5 bases. The read halts 3 residues ahead of the CDR3 end, with the missing end drawn from the germline J gene. Between the trimmed V and J ends, which lost 6 bases and 6 bases, there was a span of 18 bases. The germline V gene encodes CDR1 KGHSH and CDR2 LQKENI. The CDR3 extends over 14 amino acids.

Comment on this clone: The CDR3 end lies 3 residues beyond the end of the read and is filled in from the germline J gene. The rearrangement links TRBV20-1 to TRBJ2-7, with 8 bases matching TRBD2. CDR3 length equals 14 residues. The J segment lost 3 bases and the V segment lost 6 bases, leaving 10 bases of the junction unmatched. From germline, CDR1 is DFQATT and CDR2 SNEGSKA (reference sequence). The CDR3 is CSASLAGILYEQYF. The covered CDR3 bases are TGCAGTGCCTCTCTAGCGGGTATCCTCTACGAG.

Concerning this clone itself: The read terminates 3 residues before the CDR3 end, so the remaining end is supplied by the germline J gene. V gene TRBV10-1 combines with J gene TRBJ2-5, with TRBD1 identical over 10 bases. The CDR3 extends over 17 amino acids. Trimming cost V 5 bases and J 2 bases; bases outside gene matches: 11. The V gene's germline CDR1 is WNHNN and CDR2 SYGVQD (reference sequence). The CDR3 loop is CASSSVTTGGRQETQYF. The CDR3 DNA, read in part, is TGCGCCAGCAGTTCCGTTACGACAGGGGGCAGGCAAGAGACC.

Remarks on this clone: Read data end 3 residues before the CDR3 end; the end is taken from the germline J gene. This chain connects TRBV5-6 to TRBJ1-5; tentative D call: TRBD1 (6 bases). V was clipped by 4 bases and J by 7 bases, with 15 bases between them. The CDR3 runs 14 residues. Germline V gives CDR1 SGHDT, CDR2 YYEEEE. Here the CDR3 reads CASSLGGGPQPQHF. The sequenced part of the CDR3 DNA is TGTGCCAGCAGCCTCGGGGGGGGGCCGCAGCCC.

As concerns this clone: Sequencing ends 3 residues short of the CDR3 end; the germline J gene provides the rest. The same CDR3 is also encoded by other DNA sequences in this sample. The chain recombines TRBV18 with TRBJ2-4, with 7 bases lining up with TRBD1. Germline-derived CDR1 and CDR2 are KGHSH and LQKENI. Trimming removed 2 bases from V and 2 bases from J; junction bases left unmatched: 6. CDR3 size: 16 residues. CDR3 residues: CASSPGQDLPKNIQYF. CDR3 bases read: TGTGCCAGCTCACCAGGACAGGATTTACCCAAAAACATT.

To note about this clone: The read halts 3 residues ahead of the CDR3 end, with the missing end drawn from the germline J gene. This chain connects TRBV11-1 to TRBJ1-2; no reliable D call. The CDR3 has 13 residues. The germline V gene has CDR1 SGHAT and CDR2 FQDESV (reference sequence). The covered CDR3 bases are TGTGCCAGCAGCTTAGAAGGGCCCGAGACC. Protein product: CASSLEGPET. The entire CDR3 reads CASSLEGPETYTF. The full variable domain, in which reference TRBV11-1 and TRBJ1-2 provide the parts outside the CDR3, is EAEVAQSPRYKITEKSQAVAFWCDPISGHATLYWYRQILGQGPELLVQFQDESVVDDSQLPKDRFSAERLKGVDSTLKIQPAELGDSAMYLCASSLEGPETYTFGSGTRLTVV.